The 18 T cell receptor beta chains below were found in one sample sequenced in a study of technical replicates of blood from a handful of donors. The repertoire was sequenced with immunoSEQ multiplex PCR; TCRdb's copy has only in-frame clones and lacks some. The data hold some 82,000 clones, with 90% to 95% observed a single time. The sequencing input was T cells isolated from PBMCs. These receptors all stem from a human donor in good health.

This chain uses TRBV2 with TRBJ1-2; the D gene is possibly TRBD1 (6 bases). Germline loops: CDR1 SNHLY, CDR2 FYNNEI. The ends were cut back, 5 bases at V and 4 bases at J, with 14 bases in the middle. CDR3 size: 14 residues. CDR3 sequence (DNA): TGTGCCAGCAGTCGGACGACAGGAGGCTATGGCTACACCTTC. Protein product: CASSRTTGGYGYTF.

The gene calls are TRBV2 and TRBJ1-1; 7 bases are shared with TRBD1. The CDR3 has 13 residues. V was clipped by 7 bases and J by 2 bases; unmatched bases: 4. Germline V gene sequence: CDR1 SNHLY, CDR2 FYNNEI. CDR3 loop: CASKEGANTEAFF. DNA for the CDR3: TGTGCCAGCAAGGAGGGGGCTAACACTGAAGCTTTCTTT.

The chain carries TRBV28 and TRBJ2-2; D might be TRBD1 (6 bases). This CDR3 has 16 residues. Germline values: CDR1 MDHEN, CDR2 SYDVKM. V lost 2 bases and J 2 bases, leaving 12 bases between the germline ends. The CDR3 is CASSLMGQSNTGELFF. Here the CDR3 DNA reads TGTGCCAGCAGTTTAATGGGACAAAGCAACACCGGGGAGCTGTTTTTT.

V is TRBV7-2 and J is TRBJ2-1; TRBD2 is a possible D gene (7 bases). Germline V CDR1 and CDR2: SGHTA, FQGNSA. The CDR3 loop spans 13 amino acids. V lost 5 bases to trimming and J lost 5 bases, with 10 bases between them. CDR3: CASSQGTNNEQFF. Here the CDR3 DNA reads TGTGCCAGCAGCCAGGGGACTAACAATGAGCAGTTCTTC. Variable domain in full (rest from reference TRBV7-2 and TRBJ2-1): GAGVSQSPSNKVTEKGKDVELRCDPISGHTALYWYRQSLGQGLEFLIYFQGNSAPDKSGLPSDRFSAERTGGSVSTLTIQRTQQEDSAVYLCASSQGTNNEQFFGPGTRLTVL.

The V and J genes are TRBV4-3 and TRBJ1-3, with D possibly being TRBD1 (5 bases). The CDR3 runs 17 residues. Germline V gene data show CDR1 as LGHNA and CDR2 as YSLEER. V was clipped by 1 base and J by 0 bases, with 13 bases between them. The CDR3 region is CASSQGGQALSGNTIYF. The CDR3 nucleotides read TGCGCCAGCAGCCAAGGGGGCCAGGCCCTCTCTGGAAACACCATATATTTT.

The chain combines TRBV28 with TRBJ1-2; 7 positions match TRBD1. The junction had 12 bases not matched to a gene; V was cut back by 5 bases and J by 6 bases. Germline assignment: CDR1 MDHEN and CDR2 SYDVKM. The length of the CDR3 is 15 residues. The CDR3, as DNA: TGTGCCAGCAGTGAACCGGGACAGAGAAGGAATGGCTACACCTTC. Translating gives CASSEPGQRRNGYTF.

This rearrangement joins TRBV7-8 to TRBJ2-7; D is undetermined. The V gene lost 5 bases and the J gene lost 7 bases, with 15 bases spanning the gap. Germline V gives CDR1 SGHVS, CDR2 FQNEAQ. CDR3 size: 13 residues. The CDR3 sequence: CASSVRERFEQYF. In nucleotides, the CDR3 is TGTGCCAGCAGCGTCAGAGAGCGTTTTGAGCAGTACTTC.

The gene calls are TRBV6-1 and TRBJ1-1; D uncertain. This CDR3 contains 13 residues. V dropped 2 bases and J dropped 1 base, with 5 bases sitting between them. Germline CDR1 is MNHNS and CDR2 is SASEGT. CDR3 in amino acids: CASSEQENTEAFF. CDR3 nucleotides: TGTGCCAGCAGTGAACAGGAGAACACTGAAGCTTTCTTT.

Concerning this clone itself: Other DNA variants within this sample encode the same CDR3. The rearrangement uses TRBV27 and TRBJ2-7, with 11 nucleotides matching TRBD1. CDR1 and CDR2 (germline): MNHEY, SMNVEV (reference sequence). This CDR3 has 14 amino acids. V gave up 2 bases and J gave up 6 bases; unmatched junction bases: 3. The CDR3 DNA reads as TGTGCCAGCAGTTTAGGGACAGGGGGTTCCGAGCAGTACTTC. Amino acids: CASSLGTGGSEQYF.

The chain couples TRBV4-2 to TRBJ1-5; TRBD1 agrees at 8 bases. The length of the CDR3 is 15 residues. V was clipped by 1 base and J by 5 bases; unmatched bases: 4. The germline gives CDR1 LGHNA, CDR2 YNFKEQ. The CDR3 sequence: CASSQVPGGDQPQHF. CDR3 DNA sequence: TGTGCCAGCAGCCAAGTCCCAGGGGGCGATCAGCCCCAGCATTTT.

V is TRBV30 and J is TRBJ2-7; 7 nucleotides match TRBD1. The length of the CDR3 is 12 residues. With V trimmed by 2 bases and J by 5 bases, 3 bases remained unmatched. From germline, CDR1 is GTSNPN and CDR2 SVGIG (reference sequence). The chain's CDR3 is CAWSLQGNEQYF. CDR3 bases: TGTGCCTGGAGTTTACAGGGGAACGAGCAGTACTTC. Complete variable domain (other parts from reference TRBV30 and TRBJ2-7): SQTIHQWPATLVQPVGSPLSLECTVEGTSNPNLYWYRQAAGRGLQLLFYSVGIGQISSEVPQNLSASRPQDRQFILSSKKLLLSDSGFYLCAWSLQGNEQYFGPGTRLTVT.

The chain has TRBV27 and TRBJ1-2, with 10 positions matching TRBD1. The CDR3 is made up of 15 amino acids. CDR1 is MNHEY, CDR2 SMNVEV, per germline (reference sequence). Germline trimming cut 2 bases from V and 6 bases from J; bases unmatched to any gene: 6. CDR3 loop: CASSLSPGTGDGYTF. CDR3 in DNA: TGTGCCAGCAGTTTAAGCCCCGGGACAGGGGATGGCTACACCTTC.

This chain uses TRBV7-3 with TRBJ2-3; D is perhaps TRBD2 (5 bases). V lost 9 bases and J 6 bases, leaving 13 bases between the germline ends. Germline values: CDR1 SGHTA, CDR2 FQGTGA. There are 12 residues in the CDR3. DNA of the CDR3: TGTGCCAGTTCCGGGGATAGCGATACGCAGTATTTT. Its protein is CASSGDSDTQYF. Complete variable domain (other parts from reference TRBV7-3 and TRBJ2-3): GAGVSQTPSNKVTEKGKYVELRCDPISGHTALYWYRQSLGQGPEFLIYFQGTGAADDSGLPNDRFFAVRPEGSVSTLKIQRTERGDSAVYLCASSGDSDTQYFGPGTRLTVL.

Only one count was recorded for this clone. The CDR3 DNA sequence: TGTGCCAGCAGCGTAGTCGGGACAGTCAACACCGGGGAGCTGTTTTTT. This translates into CASSVVGTVNTGELFF. The chain carries TRBV9 and TRBJ2-2, with 7 positions matching TRBD1. This CDR3 contains 16 residues. Trimming removed 0 bases from V and 2 bases from J; junction bases left unmatched: 4. CDR1 and CDR2 from the germline V gene are SGDLS and YYNGEE. Using reference TRBV9 and TRBJ2-2 for the parts outside the CDR3, the full variable domain is DSGVTQTPKHLITATGQRVTLRCSPRSGDLSVYWYQQSLDQGLQFLIQYYNGEERAKGNILERFSAQQFPDLHSELNLSSLELGDSALYFCASSVVGTVNTGELFFGEGSRLTVL.

This clone was observed once. J is TRBJ1-1 and V is TRBV5-1, with D possibly TRBD1 on 6 matching bases. The germline V gene encodes CDR1 SGHRS and CDR2 YFSETQ. The V and J ends lost 4 bases and 0 bases respectively, with 7 bases between them. CDR3 length: 13 residues. DNA of the CDR3: TGCGCCAGCAGCGACAGGTTGAACACTGAAGCTTTCTTT. Residues: CASSDRLNTEAFF.

The chain joins TRBV5-1 to TRBJ2-5, with D possibly TRBD2 on 6 matching bases. The ends were cut back, 0 bases at V and 3 bases at J, with 12 bases in the middle. Per the germline V gene, CDR1 is SGHRS and CDR2 is YFSETQ. This CDR3 spans 15 amino acids. The CDR3 bases are TGCGCCAGCAGCTTGGCCCGGGAGCCAAAAGAGACCCAGTACTTC. This sequence encodes CASSLAREPKETQYF.

Here the CDR3 reads CASSLPGTNTGELFF. CDR3 sequence (DNA): TGTGCCAGCAGTTTACCCGGGACGAACACCGGGGAGCTGTTTTTT. The chain couples TRBV28 to TRBJ2-2; the D gene is possibly TRBD2 (5 bases). This CDR3 region has 15 residues. V lost 2 bases, J lost 0 bases, and 7 bases lay in between. Per the germline V gene, CDR1 is MDHEN and CDR2 is SYDVKM. The full variable domain, in which reference TRBV28 and TRBJ2-2 provide the parts outside the CDR3, is DVKVTQSSRYLVKRTGEKVFLECVQDMDHENMFWYRQDPGLGLRLIYFSYDVKMKEKGDIPEGYSVSREKKERFSLILESASTNQTSMYLCASSLPGTNTGELFFGEGSRLTVL.

V gene TRBV4-3 combines with J gene TRBJ2-6; D perhaps matches TRBD2 (6 bases). Deletions cut 0 bases from V and 1 base from J, with 13 bases between. Germline V gene data show CDR1 as LGHNA and CDR2 as YSLEER. The length of the CDR3 is 18 residues. For the CDR3, the DNA is TGCGCCAGCAGCCAAGATTTCGAGGGGAGGTCTGGGGCCAACGTCCTGACTTTC. Protein sequence: CASSQDFEGRSGANVLTF.